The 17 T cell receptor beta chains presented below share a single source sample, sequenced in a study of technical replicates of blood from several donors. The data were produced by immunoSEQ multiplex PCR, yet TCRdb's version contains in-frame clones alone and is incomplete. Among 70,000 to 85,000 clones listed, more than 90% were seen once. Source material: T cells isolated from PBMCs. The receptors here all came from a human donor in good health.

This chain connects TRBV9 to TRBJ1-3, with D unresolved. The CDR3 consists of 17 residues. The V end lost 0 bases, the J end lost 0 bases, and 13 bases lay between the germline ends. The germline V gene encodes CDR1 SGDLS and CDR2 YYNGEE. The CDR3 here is CASSVVATAASGNTIYF. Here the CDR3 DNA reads TGTGCCAGCAGCGTAGTGGCAACAGCCGCCTCTGGAAACACCATATATTTT.

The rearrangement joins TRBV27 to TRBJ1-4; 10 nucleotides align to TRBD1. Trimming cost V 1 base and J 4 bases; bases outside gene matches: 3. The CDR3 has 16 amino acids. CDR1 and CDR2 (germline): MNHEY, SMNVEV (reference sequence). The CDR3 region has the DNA TGTGCCAGCAGTTTATACCGGGACAGGGGTAATGAAAAACTGTTTTTT. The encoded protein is CASSLYRDRGNEKLFF.

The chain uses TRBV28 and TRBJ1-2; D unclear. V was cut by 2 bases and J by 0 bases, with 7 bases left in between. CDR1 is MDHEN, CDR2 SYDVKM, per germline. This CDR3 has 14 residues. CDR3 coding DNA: TGTGCCAGCAGTTTAATGGGCCCTAACTATGGCTACACCTTC. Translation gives CASSLMGPNYGYTF.

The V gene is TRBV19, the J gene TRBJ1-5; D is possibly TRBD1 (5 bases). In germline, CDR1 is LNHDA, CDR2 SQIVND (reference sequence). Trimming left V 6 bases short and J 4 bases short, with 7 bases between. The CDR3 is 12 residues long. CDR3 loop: CASRQGNQPQHF. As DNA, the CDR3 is TGTGCCAGTAGGCAGGGTAATCAGCCCCAGCATTTT.

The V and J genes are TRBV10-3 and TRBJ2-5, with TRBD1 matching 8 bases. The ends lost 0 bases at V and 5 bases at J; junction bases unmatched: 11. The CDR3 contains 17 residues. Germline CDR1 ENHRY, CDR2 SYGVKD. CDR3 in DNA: TGTGCCATCAGTGAGTCTTACGGACAGGGAGGTCCGGAGACCCAGTACTTC. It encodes CAISESYGQGGPETQYF.

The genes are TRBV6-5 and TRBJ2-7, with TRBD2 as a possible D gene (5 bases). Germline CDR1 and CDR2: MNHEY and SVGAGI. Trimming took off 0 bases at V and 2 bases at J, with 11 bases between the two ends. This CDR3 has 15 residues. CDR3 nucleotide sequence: TGTGCCAGCAGTTACTCTCGTCCGGGAACCTACGAGCAGTACTTC. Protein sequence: CASSYSRPGTYEQYF.

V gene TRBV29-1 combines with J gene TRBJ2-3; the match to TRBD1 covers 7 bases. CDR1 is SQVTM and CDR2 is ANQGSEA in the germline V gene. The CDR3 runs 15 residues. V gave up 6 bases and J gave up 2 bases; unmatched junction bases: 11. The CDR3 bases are TGCAGCGTCGCCCTCCCGGGACAGTACACAGATACGCAGTATTTT. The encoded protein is CSVALPGQYTDTQYF.

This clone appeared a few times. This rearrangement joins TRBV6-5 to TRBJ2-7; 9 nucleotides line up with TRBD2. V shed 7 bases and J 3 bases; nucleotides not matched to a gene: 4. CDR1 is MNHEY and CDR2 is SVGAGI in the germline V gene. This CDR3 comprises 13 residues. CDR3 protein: CASTPSGDYEQYF. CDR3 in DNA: TGTGCCAGCACGCCTAGCGGGGACTACGAGCAGTACTTC.

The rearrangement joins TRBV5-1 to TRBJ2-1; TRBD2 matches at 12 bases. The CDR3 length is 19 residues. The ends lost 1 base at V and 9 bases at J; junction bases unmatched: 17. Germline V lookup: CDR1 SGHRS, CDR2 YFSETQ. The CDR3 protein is CASSLNSIMTSGRKGEQFF. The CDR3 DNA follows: TGCGCCAGCAGCTTGAACTCCATTATGACTAGCGGGAGAAAGGGTGAGCAGTTCTTC.

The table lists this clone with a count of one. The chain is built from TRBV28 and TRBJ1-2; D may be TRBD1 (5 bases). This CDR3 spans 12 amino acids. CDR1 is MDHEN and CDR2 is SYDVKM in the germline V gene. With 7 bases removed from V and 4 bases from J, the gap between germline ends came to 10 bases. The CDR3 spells CASTPTVYGYTF. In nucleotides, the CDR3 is TGTGCCAGCACCCCGACAGTCTATGGCTACACCTTC.

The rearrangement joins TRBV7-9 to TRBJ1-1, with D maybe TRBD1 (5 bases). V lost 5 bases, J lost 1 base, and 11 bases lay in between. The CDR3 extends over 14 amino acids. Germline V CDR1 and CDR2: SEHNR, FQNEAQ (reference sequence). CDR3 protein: CASSPTEANTEAFF. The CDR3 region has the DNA TGTGCCAGCAGCCCGACAGAAGCGAACACTGAAGCTTTCTTT.

This chain's CDR3 is CASSLGGILYEQYF. In DNA, the CDR3 is TGTGCCAGCTCGCTCGGGGGAATTCTCTACGAGCAGTACTTC. The chain joins TRBV18 to TRBJ2-7, with D perhaps matching TRBD2 (6 bases). The CDR3 runs 14 residues. Germline loops: CDR1 KGHSH, CDR2 LQKENI. V shed 6 bases and J shed 3 bases, with 15 bases lying between them.

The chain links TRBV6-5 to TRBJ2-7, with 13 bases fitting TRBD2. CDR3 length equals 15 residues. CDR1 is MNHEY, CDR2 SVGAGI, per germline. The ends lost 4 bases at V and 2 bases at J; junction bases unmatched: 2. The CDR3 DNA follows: TGTGCCAGCAGTTCAGGGACTAGCGGGACCTACGAGCAGTACTTC. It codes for CASSSGTSGTYEQYF.

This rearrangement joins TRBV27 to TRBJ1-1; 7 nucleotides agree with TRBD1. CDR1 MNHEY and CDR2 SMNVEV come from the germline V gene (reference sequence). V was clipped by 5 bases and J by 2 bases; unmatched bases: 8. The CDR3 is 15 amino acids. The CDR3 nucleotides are TGTGCCAGCAGTCCAAAAGGGACAGCTAACACTGAAGCTTTCTTT. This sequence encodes CASSPKGTANTEAFF.

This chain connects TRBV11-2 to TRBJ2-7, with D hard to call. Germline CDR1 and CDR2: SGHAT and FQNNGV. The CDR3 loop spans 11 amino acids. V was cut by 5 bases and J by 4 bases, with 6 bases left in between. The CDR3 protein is CASSASYEQYF. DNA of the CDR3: TGTGCCAGCAGCGCTAGTTACGAGCAGTACTTC.

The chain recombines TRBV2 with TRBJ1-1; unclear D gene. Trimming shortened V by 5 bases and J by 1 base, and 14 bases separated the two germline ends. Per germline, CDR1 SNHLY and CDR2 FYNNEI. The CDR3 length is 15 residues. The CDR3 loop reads CASSKIQAQNTEAFF. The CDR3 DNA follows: TGTGCCAGCAGTAAAATTCAGGCTCAGAACACTGAAGCTTTCTTT. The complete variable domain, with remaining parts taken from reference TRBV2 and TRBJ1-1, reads EPEVTQTPSHQVTQMGQEVILRCVPISNHLYFYWYRQILGQKVEFLVSFYNNEISEKSEIFDDQFSVERPDGSNFTLKIRSTKLEDSAMYFCASSKIQAQNTEAFFGQGTRLTVV.

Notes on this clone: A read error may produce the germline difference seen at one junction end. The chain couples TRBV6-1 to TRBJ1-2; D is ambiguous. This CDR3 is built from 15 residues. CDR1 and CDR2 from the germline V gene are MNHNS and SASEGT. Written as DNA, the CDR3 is TGTGCCAGCAGGGAAGCCCCTCCTCCGGTGCATGGCTACACCTTC. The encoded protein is CASREAPPPVHGYTF.